The text below deals with one T cell receptor (beta chain). This clonotype was seen many times. Its antigen is not yet known. No per-base quality is available; no much larger clone lies one base away. The CDR3 measures 15 amino acids from cysteine to phenylalanine. Only the CDR3 region is kept as DNA, spanning 45 bases read in frame from base 1. CDR1 and CDR2 (LGHNA, YSLEER) derive from the germline V gene. Trimming takes 0 bases from V and 0 bases from J, and the germline ends sit 5 bases apart. The sample is drawn from a study of blood T cells in healthy people across ages (dated by TCRdb to between 2014 and 2017). The study in broad terms: In model experiments, template switching captured about one uniquely barcoded TCR beta cDNA molecule for every two T cells. To track age-related changes in TCR beta repertoire diversity, the study relied on deep sequencing normalized with unique cDNA molecular identifiers. For two donors (one aged 18 to 29 and one aged 80 or older), the study analyzed two additional independent replicas of 1 million unique cDNA reads from the same blood draw. The donors were divided into four age groups: young (average approximately 17 years), middle-aged (about 41), aged (about 61) and long-lived (nearly 85).

Library creation used 5' RACE. The sequencer listed for this sample is Illumina HiSeq 2500. A second PCR of about 6 to 12 cycles was performed with a sample-barcoded 5' primer and a J-beta primer mix. Each TCR beta cDNA molecule received a unique molecular identifier from a template-switch 5' adaptor carrying 12 random nucleotides. Each sample yielded at least 2.5 million CDR3-containing paired-end reads. All of the RNA was converted into first-strand cDNA using the Mint cDNA synthesis kit, with a TRBC-specific oligonucleotide serving as the primer. Following uracil-DNA glycosylase treatment, all cDNA underwent a first 18-cycle PCR with the universal primers M1SS and BC2_uni_R. Regarding the original processing steps: For normalization, 1 million high-quality reads were randomly selected from each sample, with every read carrying a distinct molecular identifier. Instead of being binned into consensus sequences, reads with shared molecular identifiers were discarded. MiTCR, run with a Q25 quality threshold and the strictest error-elimination algorithm, handled CDR3 identification, clonotype clustering and error correction. A nonparametric unseen species model with Euler transformation was used to estimate a lower bound on total TCR beta diversity. Starting from the raw public reads, TCRdb applied fastp trimming at Q25, assembled clones with MiXCR and retained in-frame beta chains. Entries that share a CDR3 protein sequence are merged under the most common genes and DNA. The V and J calls were not made by the authors but by TCRdb's processing. The sample table lists some 760,000 distinct CDR3 sequences, roughly 25% of them with a count of one. The ten largest clones add up to 9.4% of the sample.

The full study reports these points: Compared with the aged group, more naive CD4+ T cells, fewer expanded clones and increased TCR diversity were shown by the long-lived group, suggesting age selection. Observed TCR beta diversity correlated strongly with the percentage of naive T cells measured by flow cytometry. Because profiling used bulk unsorted PBMCs, naive and antigen-experienced compartments could not be compared conclusively. Because the CMV infection status of the donors was unknown, age-related changes in expanded clonotypes may potentially have been confounded. Observed TCR beta diversity per million T cells fell roughly linearly with age, and a significant reduction was already apparent by age roughly 40. Estimates of total diversity from one million sequenced T cells were regarded as lower bounds and underestimates.

The donors were around 39 Caucasian individuals from Russia, aged 6 to 90 years, who were systemically healthy. Ten milliliters of peripheral blood were drawn from each donor into EDTA-treated Vacutainer tubes. Ficoll-Paque density-gradient centrifugation was used to isolate PBMCs, with at least 6 million obtained per sample. Total RNA was extracted from PBMCs with Trizol reagent, with at least 5 micrograms obtained per sample. For every donor, flow cytometry on a PBMC aliquot measured the percentage of naive CD45RAhigh/CD27high T cells. This same sample was also taken into another study, of T cells of mothers and their children. The second paper states: The donors were nine systemically healthy Caucasian individuals, made up of three mothers and their six children. cDNA synthesis used all of the extracted RNA, with 1.5 ug of RNA in each 15 ul reaction. In the second PCR, the M1S primer introduced both the sample barcodes and 2-4 random nucleotides. Each mother yielded over 8 million TCR beta CDR3 reads and each child 3 million to 3.5 million reads. Thymic selection shapes the output of TCR recombination in a similar way in related and unrelated pairs, and inherited differences have a minor effect. Related mother-child pairs always showed normalized repertoire overlap that was slightly higher than in unrelated mother-child pairs, though the difference was never significant. No persistent microchimeric T cell clones were found, with a detection sensitivity of roughly 92 clones per million clonotypes. Deep NGS was used in the study to compare the TCR beta repertoires of mothers and children and to look for features that separate related mother-child pairs from unrelated individuals. The mean age was around 42 +/- 4 years for the mothers and about 12 +/- 4 years for the children. After adapter ligation with NEBNext reagents, the libraries were sequenced on Illumina HiSeq 2000 with 100+100 nt paired-end reads. To avoid cross-contamination, the mother libraries and the child libraries were prepared a month apart and sequenced in separate runs. Each donor had between 500,000 and 2,000,000 distinct TCR beta clonotypes identified. Naive TCR beta clonotypes were estimated from low-frequency clonotypes matched to each donor's FACS-determined naive share, without sorting.

The sequence was collected from a boy aged 10-17 years in good health. The specimen sequenced was blood. The chain links TRBV4-3 with TRBJ1-4, with the D gene not confidently named. This receptor carries the CDR3 CASSQDSATNEKLFF. The DNA sequence is as follows: TGCGCCAGCAGCCAAGACTCCGCAACTAATGAAAAACTGTTTTTT.